The T cell receptor beta chain described here comes from a study of blood T cell repertoires in COVID-19. Across the study: Nucleic acid was either cDNA or gDNA, and it came from T cells, B-cell-depleted T cells, or PBMCs.

The CDR3 loop spans 14 amino acids. V was clipped by 0 bases and J by 2 bases; unmatched bases: 0. Germline V CDR1 and CDR2: SGHTA, FQGNSA. Method: immunoSEQ multiplex PCR; TCRdb's copy keeps in-frame clones and lacks some. The sample holds about 110,000 clones; 72% are singletons and the top ten take 6% to 8.5%. Source material: peripheral blood. This TCR was recovered from an older woman with acute or convalescent COVID-19. The rearrangement uses TRBV7-2 and TRBJ1-2; 7 positions agree with TRBD1. CDR3 region: CASSLATGNYGYTF. The CDR3 region has the DNA TGTGCCAGCAGCTTAGCGACAGGGAACTATGGCTACACCTTC.